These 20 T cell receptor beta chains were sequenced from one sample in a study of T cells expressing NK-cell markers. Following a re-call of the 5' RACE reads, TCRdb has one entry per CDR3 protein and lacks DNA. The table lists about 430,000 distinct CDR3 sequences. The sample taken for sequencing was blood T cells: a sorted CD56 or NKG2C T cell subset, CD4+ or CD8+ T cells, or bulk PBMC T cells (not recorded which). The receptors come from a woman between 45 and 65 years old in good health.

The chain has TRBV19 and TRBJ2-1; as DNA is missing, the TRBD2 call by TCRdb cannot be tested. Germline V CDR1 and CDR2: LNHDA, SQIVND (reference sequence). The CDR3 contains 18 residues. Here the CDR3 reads CASSISLAGGPPYNEQFF. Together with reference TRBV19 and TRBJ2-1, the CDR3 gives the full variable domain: DGGITQSPKYLFRKEGQNVTLSCEQNLNHDAMYWYRQDPGQGLRLIYYSQIVNDFQKGDIAEGYSVSREKKESFPLTVTSAQKNPTAFYLCASSISLAGGPPYNEQFFGPGTRLTVL.

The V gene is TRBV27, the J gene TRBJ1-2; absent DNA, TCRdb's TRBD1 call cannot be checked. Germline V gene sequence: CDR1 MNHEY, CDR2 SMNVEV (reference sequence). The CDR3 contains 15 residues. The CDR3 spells CASSSIGQGEHGYTF.

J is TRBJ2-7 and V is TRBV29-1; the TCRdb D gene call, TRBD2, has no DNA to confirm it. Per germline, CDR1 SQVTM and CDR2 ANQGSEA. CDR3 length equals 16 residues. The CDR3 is CSVDIHRAGRGWEQYF.

CDR3 region: CASRTGQIETQYF. The chain couples TRBV5-6 to TRBJ2-5; the D call from TCRdb, TRBD1, cannot be confirmed without DNA. CDR1 is SGHDT, CDR2 YYEEEE, per germline. The CDR3 has 13 amino acids. Filled out from reference TRBV5-6 and TRBJ2-5, the complete variable domain reads DAGVTQSPTHLIKTRGQQVTLRCSPKSGHDTVSWYQQALGQGPQFIFQYYEEEERQRGNFPDRFSGHQFPNYSSELNVNALLLGDSALYLCASRTGQIETQYFGPGTRLLVL.

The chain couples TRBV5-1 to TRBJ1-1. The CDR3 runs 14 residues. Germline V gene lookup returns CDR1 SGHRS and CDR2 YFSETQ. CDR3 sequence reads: CASSFVRGGAEAFF. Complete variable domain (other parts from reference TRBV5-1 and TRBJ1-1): KAGVTQTPRYLIKTRGQQVTLSCSPISGHRSVSWYQQTPGQGLQFLFEYFSETQRNKGNFPGRFSGRQFSNSRSEMNVSTLELGDSALYLCASSFVRGGAEAFFGQGTRLTVV.

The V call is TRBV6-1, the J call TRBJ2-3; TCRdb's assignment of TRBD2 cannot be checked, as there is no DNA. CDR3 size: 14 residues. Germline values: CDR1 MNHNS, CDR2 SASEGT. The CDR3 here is CAGRLAGATDTQYF.

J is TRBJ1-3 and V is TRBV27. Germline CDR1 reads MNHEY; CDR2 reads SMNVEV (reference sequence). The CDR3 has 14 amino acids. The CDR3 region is CASSLELPGNTIYF.

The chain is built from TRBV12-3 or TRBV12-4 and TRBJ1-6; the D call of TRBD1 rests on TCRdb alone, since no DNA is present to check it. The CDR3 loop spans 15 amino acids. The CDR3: CASRQGAKVNSPLHF.

The CDR3 region is CASSPGQGAFNQPQHF. The chain links TRBV9 to TRBJ1-5; TCRdb's D call, TRBD1, is unchecked because there is no DNA. The CDR3 length is 16 residues. Germline V gene lookup returns CDR1 SGDLS and CDR2 YYNGEE.

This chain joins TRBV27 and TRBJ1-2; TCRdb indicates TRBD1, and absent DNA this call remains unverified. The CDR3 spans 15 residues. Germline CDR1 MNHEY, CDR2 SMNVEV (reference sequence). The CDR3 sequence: CASSRTGAGSYGYTF.

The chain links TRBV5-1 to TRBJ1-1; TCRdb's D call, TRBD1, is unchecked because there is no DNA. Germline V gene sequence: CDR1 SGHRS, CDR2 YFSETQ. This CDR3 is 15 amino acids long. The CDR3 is CASSGNREKNTEAFF.

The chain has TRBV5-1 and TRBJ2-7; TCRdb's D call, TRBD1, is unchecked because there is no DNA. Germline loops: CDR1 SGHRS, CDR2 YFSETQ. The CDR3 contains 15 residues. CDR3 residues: CASSFDGRGRNEQYF.

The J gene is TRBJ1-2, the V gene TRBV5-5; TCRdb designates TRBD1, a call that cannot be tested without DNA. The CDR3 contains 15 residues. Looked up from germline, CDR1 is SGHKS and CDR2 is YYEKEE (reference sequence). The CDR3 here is CASSVVQGRNYGYTF.

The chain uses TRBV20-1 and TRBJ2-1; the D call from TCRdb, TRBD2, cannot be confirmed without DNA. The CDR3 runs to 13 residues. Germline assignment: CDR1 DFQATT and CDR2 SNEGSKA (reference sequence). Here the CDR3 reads CSPTSGSVNEQFF.

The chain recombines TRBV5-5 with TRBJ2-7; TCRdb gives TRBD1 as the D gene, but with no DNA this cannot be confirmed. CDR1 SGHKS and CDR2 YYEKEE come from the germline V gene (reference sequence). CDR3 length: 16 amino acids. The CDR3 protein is CASSPPRAGKAYEQYF.

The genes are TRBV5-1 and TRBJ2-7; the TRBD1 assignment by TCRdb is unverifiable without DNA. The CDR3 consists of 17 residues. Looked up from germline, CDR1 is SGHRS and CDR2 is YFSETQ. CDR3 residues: CASSNLTRAQIPYEQYF.

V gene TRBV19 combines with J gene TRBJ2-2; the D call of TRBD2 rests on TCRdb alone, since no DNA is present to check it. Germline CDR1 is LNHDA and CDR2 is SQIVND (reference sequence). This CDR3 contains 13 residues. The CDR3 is CASSQAGDGELFF.

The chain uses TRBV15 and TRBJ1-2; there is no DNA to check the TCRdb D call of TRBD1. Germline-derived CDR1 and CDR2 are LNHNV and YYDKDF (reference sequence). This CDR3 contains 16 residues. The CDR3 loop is CATSREQGRQGGGYTF.

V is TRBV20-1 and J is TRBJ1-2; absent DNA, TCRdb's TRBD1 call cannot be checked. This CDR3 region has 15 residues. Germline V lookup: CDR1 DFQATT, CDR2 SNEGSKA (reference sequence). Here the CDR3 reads CSARDPGQNFYGYTF.

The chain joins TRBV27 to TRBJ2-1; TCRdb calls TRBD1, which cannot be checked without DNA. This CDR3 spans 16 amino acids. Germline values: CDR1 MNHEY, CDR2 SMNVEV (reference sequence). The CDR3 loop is CATGQGAGVQYNEQFF.